A single sample is the source of the 14 T cell receptor beta chains below, sequenced in a study of T cell responses to AZD1222 COVID-19 vaccine. The method was immunoSEQ multiplex PCR; TCRdb's version includes in-frame clones alone and lacks a portion of them. The data contain roughly 140,000 clones, 88% of them singletons. The material sequenced was peripheral blood, taken 28 days after the second AZD1222 dose. These receptors all stem from an adult who received the AZD1222 COVID-19 vaccine.

The rearrangement uses TRBV30 and TRBJ1-6; possible D gene TRBD1, 5 bases. Looked up from germline, CDR1 is GTSNPN and CDR2 is SVGIG (reference sequence). Trimming pared 4 bases from V and 3 bases from J, leaving 7 bases between. This CDR3 spans 13 amino acids. The CDR3 spells CAWTGGYNSPLHF. The CDR3 bases are TGTGCCTGGACCGGGGGCTATAATTCACCCCTCCACTTT.

This clone occurred a few times. The chain links TRBV5-1 to TRBJ1-5, with TRBD1 as a possible D gene (5 bases). The CDR3 covers 14 residues. CDR1 is SGHRS, CDR2 YFSETQ, per germline. The V gene lost 2 bases and the J gene lost 2 bases, with 8 bases spanning the gap. In DNA, the CDR3 is TGCGCCAGCAGCTTCGACAGTGGCAATCAGCCCCAGCATTTT. Encoded protein: CASSFDSGNQPQHF.

The chain carries TRBV25-1 and TRBJ1-2, with D perhaps matching TRBD1 (5 bases). The CDR3 consists of 14 residues. Germline V CDR1 and CDR2: MGHDK, SYGVNS. V was cut by 4 bases and J by 3 bases, with 12 bases left in between. CDR3 loop: CASSGGLEYYGYTF. The CDR3 coding sequence is TGTGCCAGCAGTGGGGGACTTGAGTACTATGGCTACACCTTC.

The chain carries TRBV28 and TRBJ1-2; D uncertain. The CDR3 contains 13 residues. Per germline, CDR1 MDHEN and CDR2 SYDVKM. V lost 3 bases to trimming and J lost 4 bases, with 9 bases between them. In DNA form, the CDR3 reads TGTGCCAGCAGTTTCTGGTCGTTCTATGGCTACACCTTC. The encoded protein is CASSFWSFYGYTF.

The J gene is TRBJ1-5, the V gene TRBV7-8; D unresolved. Germline V gene sequence: CDR1 SGHVS, CDR2 FQNEAQ. With 1 base removed from V and 4 bases from J, the gap between germline ends came to 11 bases. CDR3 length: 15 residues. CDR3: CASSLGLEGNQPQHF. In nucleotides, the CDR3 is TGTGCCAGCAGCTTAGGACTCGAGGGAAATCAGCCCCAGCATTTT.

The chain is built from TRBV10-3 and TRBJ1-1, with a possible D match to TRBD1 (5 bases). Trimming took off 10 bases at V and 2 bases at J, with 14 bases between the two ends. This CDR3 is built from 13 residues. The germline V gene encodes CDR1 ENHRY and CDR2 SYGVKD. The chain's CDR3 is CATSQTVNTEAFF. In nucleotides, the CDR3 is TGTGCCACCTCACAGACAGTAAACACTGAAGCTTTCTTT.

This chain links TRBV5-1 with TRBJ2-1; possibly TRBD2 for D (6 bases). Germline values: CDR1 SGHRS, CDR2 YFSETQ. The CDR3 spans 11 residues. V lost 7 bases and J 9 bases, leaving 11 bases between the germline ends. The CDR3: CASEGTSEQFF. CDR3 nucleotides: TGCGCCAGCGAGGGGACTTCTGAGCAGTTCTTC.

The chain uses TRBV12-3 or TRBV12-4 and TRBJ1-5; D call uncertain. This CDR3 has 11 amino acids. V was clipped by 5 bases and J by 3 bases, with 2 bases between them. CDR3 nucleotides: TGTGCCAGCAGTAACAATCAGCCCCAGCATTTT. Its protein product is CASSNNQPQHF.

The V call is TRBV5-4, the J call TRBJ1-1, with D perhaps matching TRBD1 (6 bases). The CDR3 has 14 residues. The germline CDR1 and CDR2 sequences are SGHNT and YYREEE (reference sequence). The V end lost 1 base, the J end lost 7 bases, and 14 bases lay between the germline ends. CDR3 region: CASSLLGARGEAFF. The DNA of the CDR3 is TGTGCCAGCAGCTTGTTGGGGGCCAGGGGTGAAGCTTTCTTT.

This clone was seen just once. This CDR3 reads CASSFALRGISYGYTF. CDR3 bases: TGTGCCAGCAGTTTTGCCCTGAGAGGGATATCGTATGGCTACACCTTC. The chain is built from TRBV28 and TRBJ1-2, with D hard to call. The CDR3 loop spans 16 amino acids. V dropped 3 bases and J dropped 5 bases, with 19 bases sitting between them. CDR1 is MDHEN and CDR2 is SYDVKM in the germline V gene.

V usage is TRBV18 and J usage is TRBJ2-7; 8 bases agree with TRBD2. Germline V CDR1 and CDR2: KGHSH, LQKENI. The CDR3 runs 15 residues. The J segment lost 0 bases and the V segment lost 3 bases, leaving 4 bases of the junction unmatched. The CDR3, as DNA: TGTGCCAGCTCACCGTCCAGCGGGAGCTCCTACGAGCAGTACTTC. Residues: CASSPSSGSSYEQYF.

The chain links TRBV28 to TRBJ2-7; D is unresolved. The germline V and J ends were trimmed by 7 bases and 0 bases, with 10 bases remaining between them. The CDR3 is 13 residues long. The germline gives CDR1 MDHEN, CDR2 SYDVKM. CDR3 sequence: CASTQVSSYEQYF. The CDR3 DNA follows: TGTGCCAGCACCCAAGTTTCCTCCTACGAGCAGTACTTC.

The chain is built from TRBV24-1 and TRBJ1-1, with D unresolved. Looked up from germline, CDR1 is KGHDR and CDR2 is SFDVKD. Trimming took off 5 bases at V and 11 bases at J, with 14 bases between the two ends. The CDR3 is 12 amino acids. The CDR3 region has the DNA TGTGCCACCAGTGGAGGAGGTCAGCCGGCTTTCTTT. This encodes CATSGGGQPAFF.

V is TRBV27 and J is TRBJ2-1; TRBD2 agrees at 10 bases. Per the germline V gene, CDR1 is MNHEY and CDR2 is SMNVEV (reference sequence). The length of the CDR3 is 19 residues. Trimming cost V 5 bases and J 3 bases; bases outside gene matches: 16. This CDR3 is CASSKTPGTSEKLYNEQFF. For the CDR3, the DNA is TGTGCCAGCAGTAAAACCCCCGGGACTAGCGAAAAACTCTACAATGAGCAGTTCTTC.